This T cell receptor beta chain was captured in a study of shared clonotypes between healthy human individuals. In the naive CD8 group, cells lacked CD45RO and were positively selected for CCR7, so terminally differentiated effector memory CD45RA+ cells were left out. Genomic DNA of every subset was divided equally among multiple immunoSEQ plates. Only in-frame clones appear in the TCRdb table, and some are missing; sequencing was by immunoSEQ multiplex PCR. The repertoire has about 2 million clones, about 95% of them found once; the top ten carry about 1.1%. The trim removed 2 bases at V and 0 bases at J, leaving 10 bases unmatched. Germline V gene data show CDR1 as SGHAT and CDR2 as FQNNGV. The CDR3 runs to 19 residues.

Source material: naive CD8+ T cells sorted from blood. This chain uses TRBV11-2 with TRBJ2-1; 10 positions match TRBD2. The sequence was collected from a man aged 18 to 30 in good health. The CDR3 here is CASSLPGLAPDFSYNEQFF. As DNA, the CDR3 is TGTGCCAGCAGCTTACCGGGACTAGCGCCTGATTTCTCCTACAATGAGCAGTTCTTC.